The 10 T cell receptor beta chains in this list originate from one sample, sequenced in a study of T cells in Graves' hyperthyroidism and ophthalmopathy. Amplification of TCR beta CDR3 regions was performed using RNA transcripts as template. Primed by the HTBI set, a first-round RT-PCR was run on the TCR CDR3. TCRdb recomputed calls from the multiplex PCR reads with MiXCR, one row per CDR3 protein. The sample records around 97,000 distinct CDR3 sequences, approximately 50% being singletons. Source material: blood. These receptors all stem from a man aged 40-50 years with Graves' hyperthyroidism.

Ten or more counts support this clonotype. The chain has TRBV20-1 and TRBJ1-1; TRBD1 matches at 12 bases. V was clipped by 3 bases and J by 10 bases; unmatched bases: 15. Per the germline V gene, CDR1 is DFQATT and CDR2 is SNEGSKA (reference sequence). CDR3 length: 16 amino acids. The DNA for the CDR3 is TGCAGTGCTAGTCAGGGGGTGGGACAGGGGGCTCTGCGAGCTTTCTTT. Amino acid sequence: CSASQGVGQGALRAFF.

This clonotype showed up many times. This chain connects TRBV19 to TRBJ1-5; unclear D gene. Trimming left V 3 bases short and J 7 bases short, with 7 bases between. The germline V gene has CDR1 LNHDA and CDR2 SQIVND (reference sequence). The CDR3 loop spans 12 amino acids. Written as DNA, the CDR3 is TGTGCCAGTAGTATCCGGGAACAGCCCCAGCATTTT. It codes for CASSIREQPQHF. The full variable domain, its missing parts supplied by reference TRBV19 and TRBJ1-5, is DGGITQSPKYLFRKEGQNVTLSCEQNLNHDAMYWYRQDPGQGLRLIYYSQIVNDFQKGDIAEGYSVSREKKESFPLTVTSAQKNPTAFYLCASSIREQPQHFGDGTRLSIL.

This clonotype has ten or more counts. The chain combines TRBV6-6 with TRBJ2-2, with D tentatively TRBD1 (6 bases). Per the germline V gene, CDR1 is MNHNY and CDR2 is SVGAGI (reference sequence). The CDR3 spans 15 residues. Trimming pared 7 bases from V and 3 bases from J, leaving 15 bases between. The CDR3 DNA is TGTGCCAGCACTAAGGGGGACACCTACACCGGGGAGCTGTTTTTT. This codes for CASTKGDTYTGELFF.

As for this clonotype: A much larger clone lies a single base off, so this may be a read error. The chain joins TRBV12-3 or TRBV12-4 to TRBJ1-3; D remains ambiguous. This CDR3 region has 13 residues. The CDR3 region is CASRGPAGNTICF. The CDR3 region has the DNA TGTGCCAGCAGGGGCCCGGCTGGAAACACCATATGTTTT.

The V gene is TRBV24-1, the J gene TRBJ1-5; D is perhaps TRBD1 (6 bases). Trimming left V 4 bases short and J 3 bases short, with 15 bases between. Germline assignment: CDR1 KGHDR and CDR2 SFDVKD. The CDR3 length is 16 residues. CDR3 residues: CATSDPGTGFNQPQHF. The CDR3 nucleotides are TGTGCCACCAGTGACCCAGGCACAGGGTTCAATCAGCCCCAGCATTTT.

This clonotype was observed a few times. This chain joins TRBV27 and TRBJ1-1; D is possibly TRBD1 (6 bases). Trimming took off 2 bases at V and 1 base at J, with 11 bases between the two ends. This CDR3 region has 15 residues. Germline V gene data show CDR1 as MNHEY and CDR2 as SMNVEV (reference sequence). The CDR3: CASSLVGQGNTEAFF. The CDR3 DNA reads as TGTGCCAGCAGTTTAGTGGGACAAGGGAACACTGAAGCTTTCTTT.

This clonotype appeared many times. Here the CDR3 DNA reads TGTGCCAGCACTGGGCGGGGGAAAGGTTTGGAGACCCAGTACTTC. Its protein is CASTGRGKGLETQYF. The V call is TRBV6-1, the J call TRBJ2-5, with 7 bases fitting TRBD2. Germline V gene lookup returns CDR1 MNHNS and CDR2 SASEGT. The CDR3 is 15 amino acids. Losses at the gene ends were 7 bases for V and 5 bases for J; bases not matched to a gene: 13.

This chain joins TRBV19 and TRBJ1-5, with 9 positions matching TRBD1. The V gene's germline CDR1 is LNHDA and CDR2 SQIVND (reference sequence). The CDR3 sequence is 13 residues long. V dropped 8 bases and J dropped 4; count of bases not matched to a gene: 3. CDR3 sequence reads: CASRDRGNQPQHF. CDR3 bases: TGTGCCAGTCGTGACAGGGGGAATCAGCCCCAGCATTTT.

Remarks on this clonotype: The junction departs from germline at one end; a sequencing error may be responsible. This rearrangement joins TRBV29-1 to TRBJ1-2, with D hard to call. Germline V lookup: CDR1 SQVTM, CDR2 ANQGSEA. CDR3 length equals 12 residues. The CDR3 nucleotides are TGCGGCGTTGTAAGGCCCTCCTATGGCTACACCTTC. Encoded protein: CGVVRPSYGYTF.

This clonotype was counted many times. The V gene is TRBV6-1, the J gene TRBJ2-7; TRBD1 aligns across 10 bases. The V and J ends lost 3 bases and 1 base, in that order; junction bases with no gene match: 6. Germline lookup yields CDR1 MNHNS and CDR2 SASEGT. The CDR3 runs 16 residues. This CDR3 reads CASSEGTGVVSYEQYF. In DNA form, the CDR3 reads TGTGCCAGCAGTGAGGGGACAGGGGTAGTGTCCTACGAGCAGTACTTC.